This paragraph covers one TCR beta chain sequence. Its cognate antigen is unknown. The sample is drawn from a study of T cell responses to AZD1222 COVID-19 vaccine. Notes on the study in general: Repertoires were collected only later (after the peak T cell response had occurred). White British donors predominated, females outnumbered males, and clonal diversity was possibly underestimated. Elevations in Spike-specific TCR breadth and depth followed administration of two AZD1222 doses.

The data were produced by immunoSEQ multiplex PCR, yet TCRdb's version contains in-frame clones alone and is incomplete. The sample carries about 90,000 clones, 85% recorded once. The sequences come from peripheral blood, collected 28 days after the second AZD1222 dose. This TCR was recovered from an adult who received the AZD1222 COVID-19 vaccine.

CDR3 residues: CASSFGTSDREQYF. CDR3 coding DNA: TGCGCCAGCAGCTTCGGGACTAGCGACCGCGAGCAGTACTTC. The V call is TRBV5-1, the J call TRBJ2-7, with 10 bases fitting TRBD2. The CDR3 contains 14 residues. Germline V lookup: CDR1 SGHRS, CDR2 YFSETQ. V was pared by 2 bases and J by 6 bases, with 5 bases of the junction left unmatched.